One and the same sample provided the 27 T cell receptor beta chains below, sequenced in a study of CD8 T cells in Susac syndrome. After extraction with the RNeasy kit, roughly 0.5 to 1 ug of the RNA was reverse transcribed using random hexamers. TCRdb reanalysed the immunoSEQ multiplex PCR reads using MiXCR and keeps one entry per CDR3 protein. The table has 200,000 to 250,000 distinct CDR3 sequences, around nine tenths seen once. Source material: CD8+ T cells from PBMCs. The receptors were sampled from a human donor with multiple sclerosis.

The chain couples TRBV20-1 to TRBJ1-2; possible D gene TRBD1, 5 bases. This CDR3 region has 15 residues. The V gene lost 6 bases and the J gene lost 8 bases, with 25 bases spanning the gap. Germline V gives CDR1 DFQATT, CDR2 SNEGSKA (reference sequence). The CDR3 loop reads CSAMGDLASRIGYTF. For the CDR3, the DNA is TGCAGTGCAATGGGGGACCTGGCCAGTAGGATCGGCTACACCTTC.

The chain uses TRBV9 and TRBJ2-1; weak D call: TRBD2 (5 bases). Germline V gene data show CDR1 as SGDLS and CDR2 as YYNGEE. The CDR3 is 13 residues long. V lost 4 bases and J 3 bases, leaving 8 bases between the germline ends. CDR3 in amino acids: CASSPRDYNEQFF. The DNA for the CDR3 is TGTGCCAGCAGCCCCCGGGACTACAATGAGCAGTTCTTC.

The chain carries TRBV5-6 and TRBJ2-1; 9 positions agree with TRBD1. Germline assignment: CDR1 SGHDT and CDR2 YYEEEE. V dropped 4 bases and J dropped 2; count of bases not matched to a gene: 4. The CDR3 runs to 15 residues. DNA for the CDR3: TGTGCCAGCAGCCCACAGGGGGCGGCCTACAATGAGCAGTTCTTC. Translated: CASSPQGAAYNEQFF.

This chain joins TRBV20-1 and TRBJ2-1; no clear D gene. Between the trimmed V and J ends, which lost 4 bases and 5 bases, there was a span of 9 bases. This CDR3 contains 12 residues. Germline V gene sequence: CDR1 DFQATT, CDR2 SNEGSKA (reference sequence). This CDR3 is CSAIRVHNEQFF. In nucleotides, the CDR3 is TGCAGTGCTATTCGCGTTCACAATGAGCAGTTCTTC.

J is TRBJ1-5 and V is TRBV29-1; 7 bases fit TRBD1. Trimming took 4 bases from V and 7 from J; bases not matched to a gene: 7. Germline V lookup: CDR1 SQVTM, CDR2 ANQGSEA. This CDR3 is 13 amino acids long. CDR3 in amino acids: CSVATGLGQPQHF. CDR3 nucleotide sequence: TGCAGCGTTGCGACAGGGCTTGGACAGCCCCAGCATTTT.

The rearrangement joins TRBV4-1 to TRBJ2-3; TRBD2 matches at 9 bases. V shed 4 bases, J shed 5 bases, and the junction held 19 bases outside the gene matches. This CDR3 has 19 amino acids. CDR1 MGHRA and CDR2 YSYEKL come from the germline V gene. CDR3: CASSPFPVAGEGAEDTQYF. CDR3 in DNA: TGCGCCAGCAGCCCCTTCCCGGTAGCGGGAGAGGGTGCGGAAGATACGCAGTATTTT.

The chain recombines TRBV11-1 with TRBJ2-5, with 9 bases fitting TRBD1. Germline values: CDR1 SGHAT, CDR2 FQDESV (reference sequence). V dropped 5 bases and J dropped 4; count of bases not matched to a gene: 23. The length of the CDR3 is 20 residues. In nucleotides, the CDR3 is TGTGCCAGCAGCGCTAAGTGGGACAGGGTCACCACGCCGGGGATAGAGACCCAGTACTTC. This codes for CASSAKWDRVTTPGIETQYF.

This CDR3 reads CASSQEWTYPEQYF. DNA for the CDR3: TGCGCCAGCAGCCAAGAATGGACGTATCCCGAGCAGTACTTC. This chain connects TRBV4-3 to TRBJ2-7; D is unresolved. The V gene lost 0 bases and the J gene lost 6 bases, with 12 bases spanning the gap. Looked up from germline, CDR1 is LGHNA and CDR2 is YSLEER. This CDR3 is 14 amino acids long.

In DNA form, the CDR3 reads TGCAGTGCTAGTGAGGGTGCGACCTACAATGAGCAGTTCTTC. It translates to CSASEGATYNEQFF. V is TRBV20-1 and J is TRBJ2-1; maybe TRBD2 (5 bases). CDR3 length: 14 amino acids. Between the trimmed V and J ends, which lost 3 bases and 2 bases, there was a span of 11 bases. CDR1 and CDR2 (germline): DFQATT, SNEGSKA (reference sequence).

The gene calls are TRBV12-3 or TRBV12-4 and TRBJ1-5; D not certain. There are 17 residues in the CDR3. Trimming stripped 3 bases from V and 0 bases from J, with 15 bases between. CDR3 loop: CASSLEPDFYSNQPQHF. The CDR3 DNA reads TGTGCCAGCAGTTTGGAACCGGACTTTTATAGCAATCAGCCCCAGCATTTT.

The gene calls are TRBV5-4 and TRBJ2-1, with 7 bases fitting TRBD2. V shed 1 base, J shed 5 bases, and the junction held 6 bases outside the gene matches. Germline V gene lookup returns CDR1 SGHNT and CDR2 YYREEE (reference sequence). This CDR3 region has 15 residues. The CDR3 is CASSLRRERHNEQFF. CDR3 coding DNA: TGTGCCAGCAGCTTGCGGCGGGAGAGACACAATGAGCAGTTCTTC.

The rearrangement uses TRBV15 and TRBJ2-6, with unresolved D. CDR3 length equals 15 residues. CDR1 is LNHNV and CDR2 is YYDKDF in the germline V gene (reference sequence). The V end lost 1 base, the J end lost 4 bases, and 8 bases lay between the germline ends. This CDR3 is CATSRVPGGANVLTF. CDR3 sequence (DNA): TGTGCCACCAGCAGAGTCCCCGGCGGGGCCAACGTCCTGACTTTC.

V usage is TRBV13 and J usage is TRBJ2-1; 11 bases agree with TRBD2. Trimming at V came to 5 bases and at J to 14 bases, leaving 5 bases not matched to a gene. Germline V gives CDR1 PRHDT, CDR2 FYEKMQ (reference sequence). CDR3 length: 12 residues. As DNA, the CDR3 is TGTGCCAGCAGCACCACTAGCGGGAGAAAGTTCTTC. Its translation: CASSTTSGRKFF.

This chain links TRBV11-2 with TRBJ2-7, with TRBD1 matching over 7 bases. The J segment lost 3 bases and the V segment lost 1 base, leaving 9 bases of the junction unmatched. CDR3 size: 16 residues. In germline, CDR1 is SGHAT, CDR2 FQNNGV. CDR3 sequence reads: CASSLGRQGPLYEQYF. The CDR3 bases are TGTGCCAGCAGCTTAGGTCGACAGGGACCCCTCTACGAGCAGTACTTC.

The chain couples TRBV5-1 to TRBJ1-4; D not certain. Between the trimmed V and J ends, which lost 0 bases and 4 bases, there was a span of 16 bases. The CDR3 is made up of 17 amino acids. Germline CDR1 reads SGHRS; CDR2 reads YFSETQ. The CDR3 DNA reads TGCGCCAGCAGCTTGGGGATAGGCCGAATTAATAATGAAAAACTGTTTTTT. Its translation is CASSLGIGRINNEKLFF.

In DNA form, the CDR3 reads TGCAGCGTTAATATGGTATTCGGTCTAGCGAGCACAGATACGCAGTATTTT. The encoded protein is CSVNMVFGLASTDTQYF. V gene TRBV29-1 combines with J gene TRBJ2-3, with TRBD2 as a possible D gene (6 bases). Germline V gene lookup returns CDR1 SQVTM and CDR2 ANQGSEA. V lost 5 bases to trimming and J lost 0 bases, with 21 bases between them. The CDR3 runs to 17 residues.

This chain links TRBV29-1 with TRBJ1-2; TRBD1 agrees at 7 bases. The CDR3 consists of 13 residues. Germline V lookup: CDR1 SQVTM, CDR2 ANQGSEA. V gave up 8 bases and J gave up 0 bases; unmatched junction bases: 6. Here the CDR3 reads CSIRTGSNYGYTF. The CDR3 DNA reads as TGCAGCATCCGGACAGGATCTAACTATGGCTACACCTTC.

The table lists this clonotype with a count of one. The V call is TRBV29-1, the J call TRBJ2-1; weak D call: TRBD1 (5 bases). V was trimmed by 8 bases and J by 6 bases, leaving 14 bases between them. The length of the CDR3 is 12 residues. Germline values: CDR1 SQVTM, CDR2 ANQGSEA. The CDR3: CSMDKNSNEQFF. The CDR3 region has the DNA TGCAGCATGGACAAGAATTCCAATGAGCAGTTCTTC.

J is TRBJ1-3 and V is TRBV23-1, with a possible D match to TRBD1 (5 bases). TRBV23-1 qualifies as an ORF whose function is uncertain. This CDR3 comprises 17 residues. Trimming cost V 4 bases and J 0 bases, with 16 bases left between them. The CDR3 region is CASSLAIRAGSGNTIYF. The CDR3 DNA reads TGCGCCAGCAGTCTCGCCATCAGGGCTGGCTCTGGAAACACCATATATTTT.

This chain connects TRBV7-9 to TRBJ1-2, with D unclear. Germline V CDR1 and CDR2: SEHNR, FQNEAQ (reference sequence). The CDR3 covers 13 residues. The V and J ends lost 10 bases and 4 bases respectively, with 16 bases between them. In DNA, the CDR3 is TGTGCCACCCTCCCCCAGTCTTCCTATGGCTACACCTTC. It specifies CATLPQSSYGYTF.

The chain carries TRBV12-3 or TRBV12-4 and TRBJ1-2; the D gene is possibly TRBD1 (6 bases). There are 16 residues in the CDR3. Trimming shortened V by 6 bases and J by 1 base, and 18 bases separated the two germline ends. In DNA form, the CDR3 reads TGTGCCAGCAGCGATTTTTTGGACAGTATTAACTATGGCTACACCTTC. Translated, it gives CASSDFLDSINYGYTF.

The rearrangement uses TRBV4-2 and TRBJ2-3, with TRBD2 matching 11 bases. Unmatched junction bases numbered 11, after V lost 1 base and J lost 2 bases. The CDR3 covers 19 residues. CDR1 is LGHNA and CDR2 is YNFKEQ in the germline V gene. CDR3 amino acids: CASSQVPGTSGFFTDTQYF. The DNA of the CDR3 is TGTGCCAGCAGCCAAGTCCCCGGGACTAGCGGTTTCTTCACAGATACGCAGTATTTT.

The gene calls are TRBV5-4 and TRBJ2-2; TRBD1 might be the D (6 bases). Germline V lookup: CDR1 SGHNT, CDR2 YYREEE (reference sequence). CDR3 length: 19 amino acids. Trimming stripped 4 bases from V and 0 bases from J, with 22 bases between. This CDR3 is CASSGFGALQGPNTGELFF. CDR3 nucleotide sequence: TGTGCCAGCAGCGGGTTCGGAGCACTACAGGGCCCGAACACCGGGGAGCTGTTTTTT.

CDR3 protein: CASSQEDHFRSGVRTGELFF. CDR3 DNA sequence: TGTGCCAGCAGCCAAGAGGATCACTTTAGGAGCGGGGTTCGCACCGGGGAGCTGTTTTTT. The V call is TRBV4-2, the J call TRBJ2-2; 7 bases fit TRBD2. Germline CDR1 and CDR2: LGHNA and YNFKEQ. There are 20 residues in the CDR3. The junction had 17 bases not matched to a gene; V was cut back by 0 bases and J by 4 bases.

The rearrangement joins TRBV2 to TRBJ2-1; 12 bases fit TRBD2. The V segment lost 11 bases and the J segment 4 bases; nucleotides outside the gene matches: 24. Germline V gene sequence: CDR1 SNHLY, CDR2 FYNNEI. The CDR3 has 20 residues. For the CDR3, the DNA is TGTGCCCTCAGGGGAGTCACCAGGACTAGCGGGGTTCTAACTTACAATGAGCAGTTCTTC. Translation: CALRGVTRTSGVLTYNEQFF.

The V gene is TRBV13, the J gene TRBJ1-2, with TRBD1 matching 9 bases. Per germline, CDR1 PRHDT and CDR2 FYEKMQ (reference sequence). The junction had 9 bases not matched to a gene; V was cut back by 4 bases and J by 6 bases. The CDR3 is made up of 15 amino acids. The CDR3 DNA reads TGTGCCAGCAGCTCGCCATCACAGGGGGCGCATGGCTACACCTTC. This sequence encodes CASSSPSQGAHGYTF.

V is TRBV4-3 and J is TRBJ2-7; 12 nucleotides agree with TRBD2. The V gene end was trimmed by 2 bases and the J gene end by 7 bases; junction bases not matched to a gene: 6. Germline loops: CDR1 LGHNA, CDR2 YSLEER. This CDR3 has 15 amino acids. In DNA form, the CDR3 reads TGCGCCAGCAGCCAAACGACTAGCGGGAGCCCTGAGCAGTACTTC. It specifies CASSQTTSGSPEQYF.